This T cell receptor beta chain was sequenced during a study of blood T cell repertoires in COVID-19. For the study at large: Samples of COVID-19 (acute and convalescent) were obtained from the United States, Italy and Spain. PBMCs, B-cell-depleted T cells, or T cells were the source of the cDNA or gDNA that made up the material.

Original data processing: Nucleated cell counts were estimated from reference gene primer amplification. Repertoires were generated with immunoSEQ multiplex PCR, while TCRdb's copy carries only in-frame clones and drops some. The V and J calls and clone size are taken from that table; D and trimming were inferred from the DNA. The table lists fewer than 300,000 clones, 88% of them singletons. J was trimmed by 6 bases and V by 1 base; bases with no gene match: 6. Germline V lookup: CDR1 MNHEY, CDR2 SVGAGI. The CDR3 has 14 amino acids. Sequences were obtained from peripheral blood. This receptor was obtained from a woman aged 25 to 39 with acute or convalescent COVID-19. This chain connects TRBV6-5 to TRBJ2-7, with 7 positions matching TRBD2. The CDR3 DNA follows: TGTGCCAGCAGTTACTTTGGGAGGGCCGCCGAGCAGTACTTC. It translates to CASSYFGRAAEQYF.